This TCR beta chain came from a study of blood T cell repertoires in COVID-19. Whole-study context: In each case, the material was cDNA or gDNA derived from T cells, B-cell-depleted T cells, or PBMCs.

Per germline, CDR1 MDHEN and CDR2 SYDVKM. V dropped 2 bases and J dropped 3; count of bases not matched to a gene: 3. The CDR3 is 15 residues long. Per the study methods: Reference gene primers were amplified, and this amplification served to estimate nucleated cell counts. The assay was immunoSEQ multiplex PCR, and TCRdb's table has in-frame clones only and misses some. That table furnishes V, J and clone size, whereas the DNA furnished D and trimming. The sample has roughly 82,000 clones; 90% are singletons. This TCR was sampled from a woman aged 45-60 years in a cohort sampled during active COVID-19. The sample comprised peripheral blood. V gene TRBV28 combines with J gene TRBJ1-4; 7 bases are shared with TRBD1. The CDR3 coding sequence is TGTGCCAGCAGTTTAAGGGGACAGCCTAATGAAAAACTGTTTTTT. This codes for CASSLRGQPNEKLFF.